The next 16 T cell receptor beta chains were all read from a single sample in a study of tumor-infiltrating lymphocytes in primary liver carcinoma. From around 18-30 mg of unsorted bulk tissue, DNA and RNA were co-extracted together. TCR beta cDNA was prepared out of roughly 0.5 ug total RNA by means of a constant-region primer. Amplification in three nested multiplex PCR rounds with slightly modified ARM-PCR gave rise to TCR beta libraries. The opening two PCR rounds, 10 cycles each, paired TRBV1-TRBV30 forward primers with a C-beta reverse primer. TCRdb re-derived calls from the multiplex PCR reads in MiXCR, one entry per CDR3 protein. The sample shows 90,000 to 110,000 distinct CDR3 sequences, roughly 85% of them seen only once. Specimen: liver tumor tissue from sampling region 3. Subset given: tumor region T3, left-lateral pole. These receptors were obtained from a man aged 35 to 55 with primary liver carcinoma and hepatitis B virus infection.

About this clonotype: Its ends do not fully match the called genes, so a read error is possible. This sequence joins TRBV29-1 and TRBJ1-5, with 7 bases identical to TRBD1. Per the germline V gene, CDR1 is SQVTM and CDR2 is ANQGSEA. CDR3 length: 14 residues. This chain's CDR3 is CSVEQTGSNQPQHF. The CDR3 DNA reads TGCAGCGTTGAACAGACAGGGAGCAACCAGCCCCAGCATTTT.

On this clonotype itself: Lacking the conserved final phenylalanine or tryptophan, this CDR3 likely reflects a read error. V gene TRBV11-2 combines with J gene TRBJ2-2, with 7 bases lining up with TRBD2. Germline loops: CDR1 SGHAT, CDR2 FQNNGV. The CDR3 runs to 16 residues. The CDR3, as DNA: TGTGCCAGCAGCTCTTCTAGCGGCGCGAACACCGGGGAACTGTTTGTT. This codes for CASSSSSGANTGELFV.

A note on this clonotype: In this CDR3 the conserved last residue, phenylalanine or tryptophan, is missing, so a read error is likely. The chain links TRBV4-1 to TRBJ1-2; a weak D match, TRBD1 (6 bases). The CDR3 is 12 amino acids. CDR1 is MGHRA, CDR2 YSYEKL, per germline. Deletions cut 2 bases from V and 6 bases from J, with 7 bases between. The CDR3 protein is CASSQPGDGYTL. The DNA of the CDR3 is TGCGCCAGCAGCCAACCAGGGGATGGCTACACCCTC.

This clonotype was detected once. The rearrangement links TRBV6-5 to TRBJ2-1; tentative D call: TRBD2 (5 bases). CDR3 length: 11 residues. CDR1 and CDR2 from the germline V gene are MNHEY and SVGAGI. V shed 8 bases and J shed 11 bases, with 13 bases lying between them. The CDR3 coding sequence is TGTGCCAGCGGGAGCAGTGGTCAGCAGTTCTTC. This encodes CASGSSGQQFF.

In regard to this clonotype: The conserved closing phenylalanine or tryptophan is absent in this CDR3, likely reflecting a read error. CDR3 nucleotide sequence: TGTGCCAGCAAGCCCTCTCCGGATACGCAGTATCTT. Protein sequence: CASKPSPDTQYL. The J gene is TRBJ2-3, the V gene TRBV6-2 or TRBV6-3; D not resolved. Germline loops: CDR1 MNHEY, CDR2 SVGEGT. Trimming took 7 bases from V and 6 from J, leaving 11 bases between them. This CDR3 has 12 amino acids.

Turning to this clonotype: This likely comes from a read error, as the CDR3 has no conserved phenylalanine or tryptophan at its end. The CDR3 here is CVSSPWTANTGELFS. CDR3 in DNA: TGTGTCAGTAGTCCATGGACTGCGAACACCGGGGAGCTGTTTTCT. V usage is TRBV11-2 and J usage is TRBJ2-2; TRBD2 might be the D (5 bases). This CDR3 is built from 15 residues. Germline-derived CDR1 and CDR2 are SGHAT and FQNNGV.

Of note for this clonotype: A read error may explain this, as a much larger clone is one base away. The chain carries TRBV19 and TRBJ2-3; the D gene is possibly TRBD2 (6 bases). This CDR3 is built from 14 residues. The V gene's germline CDR1 is LNHDA and CDR2 SQIVND (reference sequence). The CDR3 nucleotides are TGTGTCAGTAGGCCCGGGACTTCGATAGATACGCAGTATTTT. Protein: CVSRPGTSIDTQYF. Together with reference TRBV19 and TRBJ2-3, the CDR3 gives the full variable domain: DGGITQSPKYLFRKEGQNVTLSCEQNLNHDAMYWYRQDPGQGLRLIYYSQIVNDFQKGDIAEGYSVSREKKESFPLTVTSAQKNPTAFYLCVSRPGTSIDTQYFGPGTRLTVL.

The rearrangement links TRBV5-1 to TRBJ2-7; D tentatively fits TRBD1 or TRBD2 (5 bases each). The germline V gene has CDR1 SGHRS and CDR2 YFSETQ. The CDR3 consists of 14 residues. The V gene lost 4 bases and the J gene lost 3 bases, with 14 bases spanning the gap. The CDR3 spells CASSPGAGGYEQYF. CDR3 sequence (DNA): TGCGCCAGCAGCCCTGGGGCAGGAGGCTACGAGCAGTACTTC.

This clonotype showed up just once. The junction does not match germline at one end; this may be a read error. V is TRBV11-2 and J is TRBJ2-1; TRBD2 aligns across 8 bases. The CDR3 has 17 amino acids. The germline V gene has CDR1 SGHAT and CDR2 FQNNGV. In DNA, the CDR3 is TGTGTCAGCATCTTAGATAGGGGCGGGAGGTTCTACAATGATCAGTTCTTC. As protein: CVSILDRGGRFYNDQFF. The full variable domain, completed using reference TRBV11-2 and TRBJ2-1, is EAGVAQSPRYKIIEKRQSVAFWCNPISGHATLYWYQQILGQGPKLLIQFQNNGVVDDSQLPKDRFSAERLKGVDSTLKIQPAKLEDSAVYLCVSILDRGGRFYNDQFFGPGTRLTVL.

Turning to this clonotype: A much larger clone differs by one base, so this may be a read error. This chain joins TRBV5-1 and TRBJ2-1; D call uncertain. Germline CDR1 and CDR2: SGHRS and YFSETQ. This CDR3 comprises 13 residues. The CDR3 is CATNGLDGNEHFF. The CDR3 coding sequence is TGCGCCACCAATGGTCTCGACGGTAATGAGCACTTCTTC.

Comments on this clonotype: The conserved closing phenylalanine or tryptophan is absent in this CDR3, likely reflecting a read error. The chain joins TRBV29-1 to TRBJ2-1; maybe TRBD2 (5 bases). The CDR3 loop spans 15 amino acids. Germline V gene sequence: CDR1 SQVTM, CDR2 ANQGSEA. CDR3 DNA: TGTAGCGTTCATCTTTCTAGGGCCAATACCAATGAGCAGTTCTTA. Its translation is CSVHLSRANTNEQFL.

Note on this clonotype: Germline and junction disagree at one end, which may indicate a read error. V gene TRBV5-4 combines with J gene TRBJ2-3, with D perhaps matching TRBD2 (6 bases). Germline V gene lookup returns CDR1 SGHNT and CDR2 YYREEE (reference sequence). The CDR3 has 15 residues. CDR3 DNA sequence: TGTGCCAGCAGGGTAGTGGGACTTCGCGCTGATATGCAGTATTTT. Translating gives CASRVVGLRADMQYF.

This clonotype was counted once. Without the conserved terminal phenylalanine or tryptophan, this CDR3 likely stems from a read error. No DNA is shown, since the ends of the CDR3 on it are uncertain; the CDR3 is the one TCRdb lists. The chain has TRBV5-4 and TRBJ2-5; TRBD1 reflects the table's D call only, with no check against the DNA. The germline V gene has CDR1 SGHNT and CDR2 YYREEE (reference sequence). The CDR3 length equals 15 residues, ends included. The CDR3 sequence: CASSLNGDGQETWYL.

With regard to this clonotype: A read error is possible here, since a much larger clone lies one base away. V usage is TRBV5-1 and J usage is TRBJ1-6, with 7 bases fitting TRBD1. Germline V gene lookup returns CDR1 SGHRS and CDR2 YFSETQ. J was trimmed by 9 bases and V by 0 bases; bases with no gene match: 6. The CDR3 totals 15 residues. Here the CDR3 DNA reads TGCGCCAGCAGCTTGGGGGCAGGGGGAAGTTCACCCCTCCACTTT. As protein: CASSLGAGGSSPLHF.

This chain links TRBV29-1 with TRBJ2-2; D not certain. Germline V gene lookup returns CDR1 SQVTM and CDR2 ANQGSEA. The CDR3 covers 14 residues. V was pared by 5 bases and J by 13 bases, with 23 bases between. The CDR3 nucleotides read TGCAGCGTTATAAAGGACCCTCGATTGGGGTGGCTGTTTTTT. Its translation: CSVIKDPRLGWLFF.

Concerning this clonotype itself: At one end the junction does not follow the germline gene, possibly because of a read error. V gene TRBV11-2 combines with J gene TRBJ2-4; D is unclear. The CDR3 runs to 15 residues. Germline lookup yields CDR1 SGHAT and CDR2 FQNNGV. CDR3 in DNA: TGTGCCTGCACCACTTCGGCGGCAGCCAGAAACATTCAGTACTTC. Protein: CACTTSAAARNIQYF.